The following is a TCR beta chain sequence with its context. Germline CDR1 and CDR2: SGHRS and YFSETQ. V lost 0 bases to trimming and J lost 1 base, with 7 bases between them. CDR3 length equals 15 residues. The record originates from a study of PD-L1 blockade in urothelial cancer. Study as a whole: In about 2014 therapy began: atezolizumab 1,200 mg intravenously every 3 weeks. Patients with male sex and bladder-origin urothelial cancer accounted for about 85% of the roughly 30 enrolled. When blood samples were assessed, the median T cell count was some 150,000.

Time point denoted: pretreatment peripheral blood. The method was immunoSEQ multiplex PCR; TCRdb's version includes in-frame clones alone and lacks a portion of them. The table records about 95,000 clones, around 90% of them present only once. The chain links TRBV5-1 to TRBJ2-2; D remains ambiguous. This specimen consisted of PBMCs, obtained around atezolizumab (anti-PD-L1) treatment. This TCR came from a man aged 60-69 years with urothelial cancer. CDR3: CASSLGAMNTGELFF. The CDR3, as DNA: TGCGCCAGCAGCTTGGGGGCAATGAACACCGGGGAGCTGTTTTTT.